The entry that follows covers one T cell receptor (beta chain) sequence. The antigen remains unidentified. Libraries were prepared by immunoSEQ multiplex PCR; TCRdb keeps only in-frame clonotypes and omits some of them. The table records some 70,000 clones, more than 85% of them present only once. The CDR3 is 15 residues long. The germline V and J ends were trimmed by 2 bases and 2 bases, with 13 bases remaining between them. Germline V lookup: CDR1 SGHTA, CDR2 FQGNSA. The data are from a study of CD4 T cells in relation to SARS-CoV-2 and coronaviruses. Looking at the study overall: Shared crossreactive spike epitopes were mapped to their HLA restriction.

Findings and limits, study-wide: No crossreactivity against non-spike viral proteins was tested here.

Before the COVID-19 pandemic, during about 2011-2019, CD4+ T cells were taken from unexposed donors. This rearrangement joins TRBV7-2 to TRBJ2-7; possibly TRBD2 for D (5 bases). The sample was naive CD4+ T cells from PBMCs. Subset denoted: naive CD4+ T cells isolated by negative enrichment. This clonotype originated in a human donor in good health. CDR3 sequence reads: CASSLLGAVTYEQYF. The CDR3 DNA sequence: TGTGCCAGCAGCTTATTGGGAGCGGTGACCTACGAGCAGTACTTC.